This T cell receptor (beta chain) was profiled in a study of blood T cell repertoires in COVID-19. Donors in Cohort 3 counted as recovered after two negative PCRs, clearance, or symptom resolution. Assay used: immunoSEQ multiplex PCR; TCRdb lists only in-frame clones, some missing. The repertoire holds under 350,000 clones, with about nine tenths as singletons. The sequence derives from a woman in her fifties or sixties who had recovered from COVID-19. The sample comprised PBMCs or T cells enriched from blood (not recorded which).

The CDR3 protein is CASSRLGQGNRGAFF. In DNA, the CDR3 is TGTGCCAGCAGTCGACTGGGACAGGGGAATCGAGGGGCTTTCTTT. V is TRBV27 and J is TRBJ1-1, with 10 positions matching TRBD1. The ends lost 5 bases at V and 11 bases at J; junction bases unmatched: 14. CDR1 MNHEY and CDR2 SMNVEV come from the germline V gene (reference sequence). CDR3 length: 15 amino acids.